The sequence of this T cell receptor beta chain was determined in a study of tumor-infiltrating lymphocytes in primary liver carcinoma. Findings and limits, study-wide: Tumors carried a top-250-clone fraction significantly exceeding that of blood (p = 0.039).

With around 500 ng total RNA as template and a constant-region primer, TCR beta cDNA was made. Libraries for TCR beta were built through three nested multiplex PCR rounds, which together made up a slightly modified ARM-PCR procedure. Forward primers for TRBV1-TRBV30 and a C-beta reverse primer served the first two PCR rounds, at about 10 cycles each. TCRdb processed the multiplex PCR reads anew with MiXCR; each CDR3 protein has one entry. The sample holds roughly 120,000 distinct CDR3 sequences, nearly 70% seen once. This clonotype has more than one count but fewer than ten. Antigen specificity is unknown. This may come from a read error, since a much larger clone is one base off. Per the germline V gene, CDR1 is MNHNS and CDR2 is SASEGT. The CDR3 spans 16 residues. The study co-extracted DNA and RNA from around 20-30 mg of unsorted bulk tissue.

This TCR derives from a woman between 55 and 75 years old with primary liver carcinoma and hepatitis B virus infection. The V and J genes are TRBV6-1 and TRBJ2-2, with no clear D. Sequencing was carried out using tumor-adjacent normal liver tissue. The CDR3 spells CASSRSGLANIGELFF. In DNA, the CDR3 is TGTGCCAGCAGCCGCTCTGGTCTCGCGAACATCGGGGAGCTGTTTTTT.